The next 20 T cell receptor beta chains were all read from a single sample in a study of blood T cells in healthy people across ages. Primers used in a second PCR of about 7 to 12 cycles were a sample-barcoded 5' primer and a J-beta primer mix. TCRdb reanalysed the 5' RACE reads using MiXCR and keeps one entry per CDR3 protein. The sample comprises approximately 2,000,000 distinct CDR3 sequences, around 40% of which are singletons, and approximately 22% rests with the top ten. The specimen was blood. The receptors were gathered from a human donor in good health.

This clonotype has just a few counts. The rearrangement joins TRBV20-1 to TRBJ1-3; the D is unclear. Between the trimmed V and J ends, which lost 2 bases and 0 bases, there was a span of 8 bases. The CDR3 totals 14 residues. Germline lookup yields CDR1 DFQATT and CDR2 SNEGSKA (reference sequence). CDR3 residues: CSARRVGSGNTIYF. CDR3 sequence (DNA): TGCAGTGCTAGAAGGGTGGGCTCTGGAAACACCATATATTTT.

The chain uses TRBV7-3 and TRBJ2-1, with D perhaps TRBD2 (6 bases). CDR1 and CDR2 (germline): SGHTA, FQGTGA. The V end was cut by 0 bases, the J end by 10 bases, with 16 bases between. CDR3 length: 15 residues. The CDR3 sequence is CASSLTGTGQGEQFF. The CDR3 DNA is TGTGCCAGCAGCTTAACCGGGACTGGGCAGGGCGAGCAGTTCTTC. Full variable domain (remainder filled in from reference TRBV7-3 and TRBJ2-1): GAGVSQTPSNKVTEKGKYVELRCDPISGHTALYWYRQSLGQGPEFLIYFQGTGAADDSGLPNDRFFAVRPEGSVSTLKIQRTERGDSAVYLCASSLTGTGQGEQFFGPGTRLTVL.

This chain joins TRBV12-3 or TRBV12-4 and TRBJ1-5; D may be TRBD1 (5 bases). The ends were cut back, 7 bases at V and 2 bases at J, with 15 bases in the middle. CDR3 size: 15 residues. The CDR3 sequence is CASTNRWGGNQPQHF. The DNA of the CDR3 is TGTGCCAGCACCAATCGTTGGGGGGGCAATCAGCCCCAGCATTTT.

The rearrangement uses TRBV5-1 and TRBJ2-1; D could derive from TRBD1 or TRBD2 (5 bases each). This CDR3 has 16 amino acids. Germline CDR1 SGHRS, CDR2 YFSETQ. Trimming took 4 bases from V and 2 from J, leaving 16 bases between them. CDR3 sequence (DNA): TGCGCCAGCAGCCAGGACGGGACGGGGACCTACAATGAGCAGTTCTTC. Translation: CASSQDGTGTYNEQFF.

This clonotype showed up just a few times. The V gene is TRBV10-3, the J gene TRBJ1-2; D gene uncertain. V was clipped by 4 bases and J by 8 bases, with 14 bases between them. There are 13 residues in the CDR3. Germline-derived CDR1 and CDR2 are ENHRY and SYGVKD. In DNA form, the CDR3 reads TGTGCCATCAGTGGACCTATCAAGGAGGGCTACACCTTC. It encodes CAISGPIKEGYTF.

The V gene is TRBV7-8, the J gene TRBJ2-7, with D perhaps being TRBD1 or TRBD2 (5 bases each). The CDR3 totals 16 residues. V gave up 0 bases and J gave up 0 bases, with 12 bases separating them. In germline, CDR1 is SGHVS, CDR2 FQNEAQ. CDR3 sequence (DNA): TGTGCCAGCAGCTTAGCCGGGGCCCTACTCTCCTACGAGCAGTACTTC. It codes for CASSLAGALLSYEQYF. Based on the CDR3 plus reference TRBV7-8 and TRBJ2-7, the full variable domain is GAGVSQSPRYKVAKRGQDVALRCDPISGHVSLFWYQQALGQGPEFLTYFQNEAQLDKSGLPSDRFFAERPEGSVSTLKIQRTQQEDSAVYLCASSLAGALLSYEQYFGPGTRLTVT.

This clonotype was seen a few times. This sequence joins TRBV4-2 and TRBJ2-4; the D call may be TRBD1 or TRBD2 (5 bases each). Germline V gives CDR1 LGHNA, CDR2 YNFKEQ. This CDR3 has 14 residues. Trimming took 2 bases from V and 8 from J, leaving 13 bases between them. CDR3 region: CASSQNRDGYIQYF. The DNA for the CDR3 is TGTGCCAGCAGCCAAAACCGGGACGGGTACATTCAGTACTTC.

This clonotype was picked up a small number of times. This CDR3 is CASSLDGGAGQPQHF. Written as DNA, the CDR3 is TGTGCCAGCAGCTTAGACGGGGGCGCAGGGCAGCCCCAGCATTTT. The rearrangement joins TRBV11-2 to TRBJ1-5; D may be TRBD1 (6 bases). The germline V gene encodes CDR1 SGHAT and CDR2 FQNNGV. This CDR3 is 15 amino acids long. The V end lost 0 bases, the J end lost 7 bases, and 13 bases lay between the germline ends.

The CDR3 sequence: CASSLTPTGNTIYF. The CDR3, as DNA: TGTGCCAGCAGTTTAACCCCGACTGGAAACACCATATATTTT. V is TRBV12-3 or TRBV12-4 and J is TRBJ1-3; no reliable D call. The ends were cut back, 2 bases at V and 2 bases at J, with 7 bases in the middle. The CDR3 is 14 residues long.

This chain links TRBV18 with TRBJ1-1, with D maybe TRBD1 (5 bases). This CDR3 contains 16 residues. V lost 3 bases to trimming and J lost 5 bases, with 19 bases between them. Germline CDR1 reads KGHSH; CDR2 reads LQKENI. Here the CDR3 DNA reads TGTGCCAGCTCACCGTCTGGGGCGGGATTAGTGACTGAAGCTTTCTTT. Translated: CASSPSGAGLVTEAFF.

The chain recombines TRBV29-1 with TRBJ2-2; D is possibly TRBD1 (6 bases). V gave up 4 bases and J gave up 6 bases, with 12 bases separating them. The CDR3 is made up of 13 amino acids. The V gene's germline CDR1 is SQVTM and CDR2 ANQGSEA. The CDR3 nucleotides read TGCAGCGTTGGGGGGCCTTACGCCGGGGAGCTGTTTTTT. Amino acid sequence: CSVGGPYAGELFF.

V is TRBV3-1 and J is TRBJ2-7; D not certain. The J call is in doubt because the DNA end fits TRBJ2-4 better. The germline gives CDR1 LGHDT, CDR2 YNNKEL (reference sequence). The CDR3 extends over 16 amino acids. CDR3 loop: CASSQNSHLAKNIQYF. DNA of the CDR3: TGTGCCAGCAGCCAAAACAGTCACCTAGCCAAAAACATTCAGTACTTC.

J is TRBJ2-5 and V is TRBV12-3 or TRBV12-4; possibly TRBD1 or TRBD2 for D (7 bases each). The CDR3 is 14 residues long. Between the trimmed V and J ends, which lost 8 bases and 2 bases, there was a span of 15 bases. CDR3 sequence: CASARQGGQETQYF. CDR3 DNA: TGTGCCAGCGCCCGACAGGGAGGGCAAGAGACCCAGTACTTC.

V usage is TRBV4-1 and J usage is TRBJ1-1; D ambiguous. Germline assignment: CDR1 MGHRA and CDR2 YSYEKL. This CDR3 region has 15 residues. Trimming shortened V by 0 bases and J by 4 bases, and 12 bases separated the two germline ends. This CDR3 is CASSQDARGITEAFF. CDR3 nucleotide sequence: TGCGCCAGCAGCCAAGATGCTCGGGGAATCACTGAAGCTTTCTTT.

Comments on this clonotype: At one end the junction does not follow the germline gene, possibly because of a read error. The J gene is TRBJ2-4, the V gene TRBV9, with D unclear. The J call may be incorrect, as the DNA end agrees better with TRBJ2-7. Germline-derived CDR1 and CDR2 are SGDLS and YYNGEE. CDR3 length: 13 residues. The CDR3 DNA follows: TGTGCCGGCAGCGTTGGGATCGCCTACGAGCAGTACTTC. It translates to CAGSVGIAYEQYF.

This clonotype was picked up a small number of times. The J gene is TRBJ2-7, the V gene TRBV20-1; D is unclear. Trimming removed 1 base from V and 4 bases from J, with 14 bases in between. This CDR3 spans 14 amino acids. CDR1 is DFQATT and CDR2 is SNEGSKA in the germline V gene (reference sequence). In nucleotides, the CDR3 is TGCAGTGCTAGAGGGAAAGAGCGTCTATACGAGCAGTACTTC. It translates to CSARGKERLYEQYF.

This clonotype has just a few counts. J is TRBJ2-5 and V is TRBV12-3 or TRBV12-4; 7 bases are a match to TRBD2. Losses at the gene ends were 3 bases for V and 2 bases for J; bases not matched to a gene: 6. The CDR3 spans 15 residues. The CDR3 is CASSFLAALQETQYF. Written as DNA, the CDR3 is TGTGCCAGCAGTTTTCTAGCGGCCCTTCAAGAGACCCAGTACTTC.

J is TRBJ1-1 and V is TRBV25-1; tentatively, D is TRBD1 (5 bases). The CDR3 is 14 residues long. The germline gives CDR1 MGHDK, CDR2 SYGVNS. V was shortened by 5 bases and J by 5 bases, with 15 bases between the two germline ends. The DNA for the CDR3 is TGTGCCAGCAGTCAAGGTTGGGGGAGAACTGAAGCTTTCTTT. It is translated as CASSQGWGRTEAFF.

The chain carries TRBV29-1 and TRBJ1-2; possible D gene TRBD1, 5 bases. The CDR3 totals 14 residues. The ends were cut back, 0 bases at V and 8 bases at J, with 16 bases in the middle. CDR1 and CDR2 from the germline V gene are SQVTM and ANQGSEA. CDR3 bases: TGCAGCGTTGAAGAGTCATTTGACAGCCCCGGCTACACCTTC. It encodes CSVEESFDSPGYTF.

The rearrangement links TRBV3-1 to TRBJ1-2; 10 nucleotides agree with TRBD1. V dropped 3 bases and J dropped 12; count of bases not matched to a gene: 22. Looked up from germline, CDR1 is LGHDT and CDR2 is YNNKEL (reference sequence). The CDR3 contains 18 residues. CDR3 DNA: TGTGCCAGCAGCCAGCACCCGGGACAGGGGAACCCCCTAAAGAGCAACACCTTC. This gives the protein CASSQHPGQGNPLKSNTF. Full variable domain (missing parts from reference TRBV3-1 and TRBJ1-2): DTAVSQTPKYLVTQMGNDKSIKCEQNLGHDTMYWYKQDSKKFLKIMFSYNNKELIINETVPNRFSPKSPDKAHLNLHINSLELGDSAVYFCASSQHPGQGNPLKSNTFGSGTRLTVV.